This T cell receptor beta chain was captured in a study of T cells in women clearing cervical HPV infection. Across the whole study: Controls gave blood once infection was undetectable; cases at lesion identification.

Sequenced by immunoSEQ multiplex PCR; TCRdb stores in-frame clones only, minus some. In total, the table holds approximately 37,000 clones. Germline CDR1 reads SGHTA; CDR2 reads FQGNSA. V was pared by 7 bases and J by 1 base, with 13 bases between. This CDR3 region has 14 residues. Turning to this clone: The read comes to an end 3 residues before the CDR3 does, leaving the germline J gene to fill in the end. This sample also contains other DNA sequences that code for the same CDR3.

This chain connects TRBV7-2 to TRBJ1-1, with D uncertain. This clonotype was obtained from a woman aged 18 to 75 with a cervical HPV16 infection that either progressed to CIN3+ or cleared (not recorded which). Sequenced material: blood buffy coat. Incomplete CDR3 DNA: TGTGCCAGCAAACGGCGGGCGGGGAACACTGAA. This encodes CASKRRAGNTE. The whole CDR3 sequence reads CASKRRAGNTEAFF.